This T cell receptor (beta chain) was captured in a study of beta chain features in type 1 diabetes. The overall study: Cell yields, age and gender were similar between patients and healthy donors. Findings and caveats of the study: In comparison with healthy donors, patients had naive, central memory and Treg TCRB repertoires that appeared more similar. Reduced insertions and increased deletions marked VDJ junctions in type 1 diabetes patients.

The CDR3 sequence is 15 residues long. Losses at the gene ends were 6 bases for V and 4 bases for J; bases not matched to a gene: 7. Germline assignment: CDR1 SNHLY and CDR2 FYNNEI. Concerning this clone itself: Its antigen is unknown.

Purity exceeding 95% was reached by all sorted populations. All of the isolated RNA was reverse transcribed, so expressed TCRB transcripts were sequenced. Measured with immunoSEQ multiplex PCR; TCRdb has only the in-frame clones, and not every one. The table records some 150,000 clones, approximately 12% of them present only once. Sequenced: central memory CD4+ T cells from blood. The TCR sequence derives from a young man in good health. The V and J genes are TRBV2 and TRBJ1-4, with 8 bases lining up with TRBD1. CDR3 in amino acids: CASSYGQGDNEKLFF. The CDR3 DNA reads as TGTGCCAGCAGCTATGGACAGGGCGATAATGAAAAACTGTTTTTT.